One and the same sample provided the 3 T cell receptor beta chains below, sequenced in a study of human T cells and chemical hapten exposure (dated by TCRdb to the early 2020s). Read against the paper, the sample's time point label means: patch test 2, 6 weeks after DPC sensitization. The treatment or condition label of this sample denotes: therapeutic diphenylcyclopropenone sensitization with weekly scalp DPC. The library was built by means of RACE. The reads were generated on a NextSeq 500. TCRdb applied fastp at Q25 and MiXCR to the public reads, then kept only in-frame beta chains. Identical CDR3 protein sequences are pooled into one entry, listed with their most common genes and DNA. Recorded for this sample are 75,000 to 100,000 distinct CDR3 sequences; about a tenth of them occurred a single time. The ten top clones hold around 2% of the sample. The sequencing here drew on whole blood, taken in connection with sensitization to the hapten diphenylcyclopropenone (DPC). These receptors all stem from a woman aged 40 to 49 with alopecia areata. Some clones in this sample may be carry-over from other donors' samples.

This clonotype was seen a handful of times. The chain recombines TRBV27 with TRBJ2-1; 7 bases are shared with TRBD2. With V trimmed by 6 bases and J by 6 bases, 8 bases remained unmatched. Germline lookup yields CDR1 MNHEY and CDR2 SMNVEV (reference sequence). This CDR3 region has 14 residues. Here the CDR3 reads CASRKAGVGNEQFF. The CDR3 bases are TGTGCCAGCAGGAAGGCGGGAGTGGGCAATGAGCAGTTCTTC.

This clonotype has ten or more counts. This sequence joins TRBV5-1 and TRBJ1-2, with 7 bases matching TRBD1. The junction had 7 bases not matched to a gene; V was cut back by 4 bases and J by 1 base. Germline loops: CDR1 SGHRS, CDR2 YFSETQ. This CDR3 has 15 residues. The CDR3 DNA is TGCGCCAGCAGCATAGACAGGGACGTTAACTATGGCTACACCTTC. Protein sequence: CASSIDRDVNYGYTF.

This clonotype was picked up a small number of times. The genes are TRBV5-1 and TRBJ1-1; possible D gene TRBD1, 5 bases. The CDR3 loop spans 14 amino acids. Germline loops: CDR1 SGHRS, CDR2 YFSETQ. Trimming shortened V by 3 bases and J by 1 base, and 10 bases separated the two germline ends. CDR3 DNA: TGCGCCAGCAGCTCCTTACAGGCGAACACTGAAGCTTTCTTT. It is translated as CASSSLQANTEAFF.